The present entry profiles one TCR beta chain with its context. Its cognate antigen is unknown. This specimen comes from a study of cytomegalovirus exposure and HLA in healthy donors. Regarding the study as a whole: A later analysis linked a missense DCLRE1C variant to TCR beta V- and J-gene trimming. Further analysis, carried out later, found HLA-associated TCR beta chains more clonally expanded than equally common other chains.

PCR amplification relied on 60 Vbeta primers (plus 13 Jbeta primers). Libraries were prepared by immunoSEQ multiplex PCR; TCRdb keeps only in-frame clonotypes and omits some of them. The sample consists of 95,000 to 150,000 clones, roughly 80% of them appearing once. Germline V gene lookup returns CDR1 KGHSH and CDR2 LQKENI. This CDR3 comprises 15 residues. Trimming took off 2 bases at V and 5 bases at J, with 13 bases between the two ends. The V and J genes are TRBV18 and TRBJ1-5, with a weak D call TRBD1 (6 bases). The TCR comes from a man between 25 and 39 years old in good health and CMV-seronegative. The sample comprised PBMCs. The CDR3 sequence is CASSPVETGDQPQHF. DNA of the CDR3: TGTGCCAGCTCACCAGTGGAGACAGGTGATCAGCCCCAGCATTTT.